This TCR beta chain comes out of a study of Ad26.COV2.S vaccination and SARS-CoV-2 variants. Treatment described: 15 to 20 received Ad26.COV2.S at low or high dose, single or two shots; 5 received placebo; per-sample allocation not given. Samples analyzed were those drawn on day 63 after the first vaccine or placebo injection. This CDR3 is built from 14 residues. Trimming took 2 bases from V and 2 from J, leaving 10 bases between them. CDR1 and CDR2 (germline): KGHSH, LQKENI. Study-level results: Post-vaccination spike-specific CD8+ and CD4+ T cell responses reportedly had substantial breadth.

Produced via immunoSEQ multiplex PCR; TCRdb's table is partial and in-frame only. The sample lists 300,000 to 500,000 clones; about 85% were seen once. This clone showed up just a few times. Its antigen is not known. Sequenced here: peripheral blood, sampled in a trial of Ad26.COV2.S vaccine versus placebo. The chain has TRBV18 and TRBJ2-7; weak D call: TRBD1 (6 bases). The receptor was derived from a person between 18 and 65 years old who received the Ad26.COV2.S COVID-19 vaccine or a placebo. This CDR3 is CASSPGRGPYEQYF. CDR3 nucleotides: TGTGCCAGCTCACCAGGCAGGGGCCCCTACGAGCAGTACTTC.